The clone carrying this T cell receptor (beta chain) was detected only a few times. The data were taken from a study of T-cell reconstitution after alpha-beta-depleted transplantation in children. A library of TCRbeta sequences, prepared with unique molecular identifiers, was generated. TCRdb itself ran the PCR reads through MiXCR, one entry per CDR3 protein. The sample has about 640,000 distinct CDR3 sequences, roughly 15% seen once; the top ten hold around 0.96%. Between the trimmed V and J ends, which lost 5 bases and 8 bases, there was a span of 12 bases. CDR1 is SGHTA and CDR2 is FQGNSA in the germline V gene. CDR3 length: 12 residues.

V and J are TRBV7-2 and TRBJ1-2; D ambiguous. The receptor's source is a human donor who donated a stem cell graft to a child with acute myeloid leukemia. The sample consisted of PBMCs from the stem cell graft donor, taken from the stem cell graft. The CDR3, as DNA: TGTGCCAGCAGCCTTGGTTACGACGGCTACACCTTC. This translates into CASSLGYDGYTF.